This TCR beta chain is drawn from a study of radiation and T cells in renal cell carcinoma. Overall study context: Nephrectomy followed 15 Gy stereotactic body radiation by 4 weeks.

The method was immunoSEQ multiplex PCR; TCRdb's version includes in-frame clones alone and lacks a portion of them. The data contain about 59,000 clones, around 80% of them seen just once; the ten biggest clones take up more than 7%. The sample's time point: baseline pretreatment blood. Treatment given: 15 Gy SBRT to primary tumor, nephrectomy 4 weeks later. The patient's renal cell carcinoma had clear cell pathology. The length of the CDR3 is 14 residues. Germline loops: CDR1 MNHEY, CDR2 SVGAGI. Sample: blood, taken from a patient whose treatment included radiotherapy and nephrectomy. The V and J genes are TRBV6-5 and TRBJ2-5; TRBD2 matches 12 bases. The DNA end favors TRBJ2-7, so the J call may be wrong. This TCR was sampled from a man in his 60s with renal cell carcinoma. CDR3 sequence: CASRSSGGAREQYF. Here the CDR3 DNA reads TGTGCCAGCAGGTCTAGCGGGGGGGCACGCGAGCAGTACTTC.